This T cell receptor beta chain comes out of a study of blood T cell repertoires in COVID-19. The germline gives CDR1 LNHDA, CDR2 SQIVND (reference sequence). The ends lost 3 bases at V and 10 bases at J; junction bases unmatched: 11. The CDR3 has 14 residues. Sequencing was performed with immunoSEQ multiplex PCR; in TCRdb, only in-frame clones are kept and a portion is missing. Of about 180,000 clones listed, approximately 83% are singletons. The TCR originated in a human donor with active or convalescent COVID-19. The donor label of this sample is uncertain. This rearrangement joins TRBV19 to TRBJ1-1; 7 positions agree with TRBD1. The sample comprised peripheral blood. The DNA for the CDR3 is TGTGCCAGTAGTATTCGCGGGACAGTTAAGGGAGCTTTCTTT. This sequence encodes CASSIRGTVKGAFF.